The 17 T cell receptor beta chains presented below share a single source sample, sequenced in a study of T cell responses to AZD1222 COVID-19 vaccine. Assay: immunoSEQ multiplex PCR; the TCRdb copy retains only in-frame clones and omits some. Among some 200,000 clones listed, 90% to 95% were seen once. Here the sequenced sample was peripheral blood, taken 28 days after the second AZD1222 dose. These receptors were taken from an adult who received the AZD1222 COVID-19 vaccine.

The J gene is TRBJ1-2, the V gene TRBV7-9; maybe TRBD1 (5 bases). Germline CDR1 and CDR2: SEHNR and FQNEAQ (reference sequence). The CDR3 runs to 12 residues. V lost 3 bases, J lost 5 bases, and 7 bases lay in between. CDR3 protein: CASSFSGYGYTF. The CDR3 coding sequence is TGTGCCAGCAGCTTTTCAGGGTATGGCTACACCTTC.

The chain is built from TRBV19 and TRBJ2-2, with 9 nucleotides matching TRBD1. The CDR3 is made up of 15 amino acids. CDR1 and CDR2 from the germline V gene are LNHDA and SQIVND (reference sequence). V was clipped by 10 bases and J by 4 bases; unmatched bases: 10. CDR3 amino acids: CAIRSGTGRTGELFF. The CDR3 DNA reads as TGTGCCATCAGATCCGGGACAGGGCGCACCGGGGAGCTGTTTTTT.

As DNA, the CDR3 is TGTGCCAGCAGCTTAGACGGATCAACTAAAGAGACCCAGTACTTC. Its translation is CASSLDGSTKETQYF. The rearrangement joins TRBV7-9 to TRBJ2-5, with D unclear. Germline loops: CDR1 SEHNR, CDR2 FQNEAQ (reference sequence). The CDR3 is made up of 15 amino acids. V lost 1 base and J 3 bases, leaving 12 bases between the germline ends.

This rearrangement joins TRBV7-9 to TRBJ1-2; the match to TRBD1 covers 11 bases. Germline-derived CDR1 and CDR2 are SEHNR and FQNEAQ (reference sequence). The CDR3 totals 14 residues. J lost 4 bases, V lost 3 bases, and 1 base had no gene match. The CDR3 here is CASSFGQGAYGYTF. DNA of the CDR3: TGTGCCAGCAGCTTCGGACAGGGGGCCTATGGCTACACCTTC.

The chain recombines TRBV7-2 with TRBJ2-7; TRBD1 or TRBD2 may be the D gene (5 bases each). The CDR3 loop spans 15 amino acids. Trimming stripped 3 bases from V and 6 bases from J, with 18 bases between. CDR1 and CDR2 (germline): SGHTA, FQGNSA. The CDR3 nucleotides read TGTGCCAGCAGCTTCTTACCCGGGGCAGTAGGCGAGCAGTACTTC. Amino acid sequence: CASSFLPGAVGEQYF.

This chain links TRBV20-1 with TRBJ1-1; a possible D gene is TRBD1 (6 bases). There are 14 residues in the CDR3. Trimming cost V 3 bases and J 4 bases, with 15 bases left between them. The germline gives CDR1 DFQATT, CDR2 SNEGSKA (reference sequence). CDR3 coding DNA: TGCAGTGCTAGTTACCCTACAGGGTTCACTGAAGCTTTCTTT. Translation: CSASYPTGFTEAFF.

This chain links TRBV27 with TRBJ1-4, with 8 positions matching TRBD1. The V segment lost 4 bases and the J segment 3 bases; nucleotides outside the gene matches: 10. The CDR3 runs to 17 residues. Germline V gene sequence: CDR1 MNHEY, CDR2 SMNVEV (reference sequence). In nucleotides, the CDR3 is TGTGCCAGCAGTTACGTCAGGGGGCGTTCGTCTAATGAAAAACTGTTTTTT. Amino acid sequence: CASSYVRGRSSNEKLFF.

This chain joins TRBV6-2 or TRBV6-3 and TRBJ2-7; TRBD1 matches at 10 bases. The trim removed 5 bases at V and 5 bases at J, leaving 21 bases unmatched. The V gene's germline CDR1 is MNHEY and CDR2 SVGEGT. This CDR3 is 19 amino acids long. The CDR3 sequence: CASSPFLTGGGQRGNEQYF. The CDR3 nucleotides are TGTGCCAGCAGTCCCTTCTTGACAGGGGGCGGACAGCGGGGCAACGAGCAGTACTTC.

J is TRBJ1-2 and V is TRBV24-1; 9 nucleotides line up with TRBD1. After removal of 4 bases from V and 7 bases from J, the junction contained 9 bases not matched to a gene. The germline V gene has CDR1 KGHDR and CDR2 SFDVKD. The CDR3 totals 15 residues. This CDR3 is CATSDSGTGLRGYTF. CDR3 sequence (DNA): TGTGCCACCAGTGACTCCGGGACAGGGTTGCGTGGCTACACCTTC.

V is TRBV6-5 and J is TRBJ1-4; 7 bases map to TRBD1. Germline V gene lookup returns CDR1 MNHEY and CDR2 SVGAGI. CDR3 size: 14 residues. V dropped 6 bases and J dropped 6; count of bases not matched to a gene: 7. CDR3 bases: TGTGCCAGCAGAGAGGGGGCGCCATATGAAAAACTGTTTTTT. This encodes CASREGAPYEKLFF.

The chain employs TRBV4-3 and TRBJ2-7, with TRBD1 identical over 7 bases. The trim removed 0 bases at V and 5 bases at J, leaving 13 bases unmatched. The CDR3 is 17 residues long. CDR1 and CDR2 (germline): LGHNA, YSLEER. The CDR3 nucleotides read TGCGCCAGCAGCCAAGATTCGACGCTACAGGGGACCCACGAGCAGTACTTC. Amino acid sequence: CASSQDSTLQGTHEQYF.

The rearrangement links TRBV5-1 to TRBJ1-4, with no clear D. V was trimmed by 0 bases and J by 2 bases, leaving 8 bases between them. The germline V gene has CDR1 SGHRS and CDR2 YFSETQ. This CDR3 is 15 amino acids long. CDR3 coding DNA: TGCGCCAGCAGCTTGGCGTCTCCGACTAATGAAAAACTGTTTTTT. It is translated as CASSLASPTNEKLFF. Combining the CDR3 with reference TRBV5-1 and TRBJ1-4 gives the whole variable domain KAGVTQTPRYLIKTRGQQVTLSCSPISGHRSVSWYQQTPGQGLQFLFEYFSETQRNKGNFPGRFSGRQFSNSRSEMNVSTLELGDSALYLCASSLASPTNEKLFFGSGTQLSVL.

The sample holds a few counts of this clone. This chain uses TRBV27 with TRBJ1-1; perhaps TRBD1 as D (5 bases). The germline V gene has CDR1 MNHEY and CDR2 SMNVEV (reference sequence). The CDR3 contains 15 residues. Trimming took 4 bases from V and 1 from J, leaving 13 bases between them. The CDR3 DNA sequence: TGTGCCAGCAGTTCCCACAAAACAGGGAACACTGAAGCTTTCTTT. Protein sequence: CASSSHKTGNTEAFF.

The chain is built from TRBV27 and TRBJ2-1; 8 bases match TRBD2. This CDR3 comprises 14 residues. The junction had 8 bases not matched to a gene; V was cut back by 5 bases and J by 8 bases. Germline lookup yields CDR1 MNHEY and CDR2 SMNVEV (reference sequence). In DNA form, the CDR3 reads TGTGCCAGCAGTCTCCCGGGGGGGCGGGATGAGCAGTTCTTC. Translating it yields CASSLPGGRDEQFF.

This clone was seen a single time. The chain joins TRBV4-1 to TRBJ2-3; perhaps D is TRBD1 or TRBD2 (5 bases each). Per germline, CDR1 MGHRA and CDR2 YSYEKL. V lost 4 bases, J lost 0 bases, and 29 bases lay in between. The CDR3 spans 21 residues. The CDR3 DNA reads as TGCGCCAGCAGCCGCGCTCTCTGGGACGTAGGGACGACTTCTAGCACAGATACGCAGTATTTT. Translating gives CASSRALWDVGTTSSTDTQYF.

The sample holds one count of this clone. The rearrangement links TRBV7-8 to TRBJ1-5; 7 positions match TRBD1. Germline lookup yields CDR1 SGHVS and CDR2 FQNEAQ. The CDR3 is made up of 15 amino acids. J lost 9 bases, V lost 5 bases, and 13 bases had no gene match. The chain's CDR3 is CASSTRDRGLGPQHF. In DNA, the CDR3 is TGTGCCAGCAGCACCCGGGACAGAGGTCTCGGGCCCCAGCATTTT.

The V gene is TRBV5-4, the J gene TRBJ1-2, with D uncertain. The V and J ends lost 4 bases and 3 bases respectively, with 13 bases between them. Germline V CDR1 and CDR2: SGHNT, YYREEE (reference sequence). The length of the CDR3 is 14 residues. The DNA of the CDR3 is TGTGCCAGCAGCCCACCCCGACAACACTATGGCTACACCTTC. It yields the protein CASSPPRQHYGYTF.